This TCR beta chain was documented in a study of CD8+ T cells in alopecia areata. Individuals with alopecia areata gave both lesional scalp punch biopsies and peripheral blood for collection. Sorted populations comprised CD4+ and CD8+ T cells obtained from PBMCs. Study outcomes and limitations: Researchers reported that TCR sharing among patients proved less clear than in mice, possibly HLA-linked. Sequencing of scalp tissue also captures the resident alphabeta T cells of normal skin.

There are a few counts of this clone. Its antigen is unidentified. Trimming left V 5 bases short and J 0 bases short, with 8 bases between. The CDR3 spans 14 residues. Germline V gene data show CDR1 as MGHRA and CDR2 as YSYEKL. Extraction of RNA preceded its reverse transcription into cDNA, which served as the sequencing template. This table comes from immunoSEQ multiplex PCR, and its TCRdb copy is limited to in-frame clones, with some not included. The sample shows approximately 120,000 clones, 40% to 55% of them seen only once. The V call is TRBV4-1, the J call TRBJ1-3, with D unclear. The sequence was collected from a human donor with alopecia areata. Input material: NKG2D-low CD8+ T cells sorted from blood. The CDR3 protein is CASSTTDSGNTIYF. In nucleotides, the CDR3 is TGCGCCAGCAGCACGACCGACTCTGGAAACACCATATATTTT.